This T cell receptor beta chain was profiled in a study of T cell repertoires in cytomegalovirus infection. Each CDR3 protein gets one entry after TCRdb re-called the reads with MiXCR. The sample includes hundreds of thousands of distinct CDR3 sequences, 33% of them seen just once. As to this clonotype: Its antigen is as yet unknown.

V lost 0 bases to trimming and J lost 5 bases, with 12 bases between them. CDR3 length: 15 residues. Germline CDR1 reads SGHNT; CDR2 reads YYREEE (reference sequence). The chain recombines TRBV5-4 with TRBJ2-1, with D tentatively TRBD2 (5 bases). The sample consisted of cultured PBMCs, taken from culture after CMV antigen stimulation. The TCR comes from a human donor in good health (CMV status not recorded). Some clones in this sample may be carry-over from other donors' samples. The CDR3 region has the DNA TGTGCCAGCAGCTTGGTGGGAGCTCCCAACAATGAGCAGTTCTTC. Translation: CASSLVGAPNNEQFF.